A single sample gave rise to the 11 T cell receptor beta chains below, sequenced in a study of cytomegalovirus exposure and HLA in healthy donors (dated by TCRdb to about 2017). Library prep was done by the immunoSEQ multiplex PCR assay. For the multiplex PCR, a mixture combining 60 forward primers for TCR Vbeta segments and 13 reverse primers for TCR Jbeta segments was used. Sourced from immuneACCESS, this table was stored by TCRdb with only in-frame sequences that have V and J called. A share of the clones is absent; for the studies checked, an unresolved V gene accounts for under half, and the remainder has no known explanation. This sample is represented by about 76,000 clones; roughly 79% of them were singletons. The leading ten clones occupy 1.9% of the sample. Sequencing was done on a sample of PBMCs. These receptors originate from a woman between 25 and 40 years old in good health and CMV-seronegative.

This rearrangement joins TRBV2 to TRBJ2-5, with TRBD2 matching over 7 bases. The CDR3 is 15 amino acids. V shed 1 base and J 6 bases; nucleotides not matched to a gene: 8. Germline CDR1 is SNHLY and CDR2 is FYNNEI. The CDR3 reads CASSEGGRALKTQYF. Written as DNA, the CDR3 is TGTGCCAGCAGTGAAGGTGGGAGGGCCTTGAAGACCCAGTACTTC. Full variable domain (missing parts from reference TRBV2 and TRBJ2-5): EPEVTQTPSHQVTQMGQEVILRCVPISNHLYFYWYRQILGQKVEFLVSFYNNEISEKSEIFDDQFSVERPDGSNFTLKIRSTKLEDSAMYFCASSEGGRALKTQYFGPGTRLLVL.

In DNA, the CDR3 is TGTGCCTGGAGTGCCCCCCAGCGGGGTTACGAGCAGTACTTC. Its translation: CAWSAPQRGYEQYF. The chain couples TRBV30 to TRBJ2-7; TRBD2 aligns across 7 bases. This CDR3 is built from 14 residues. The V and J ends lost 1 base and 4 bases, in that order; junction bases with no gene match: 7. The V gene's germline CDR1 is GTSNPN and CDR2 SVGIG (reference sequence).

CDR3 sequence reads: CASRPAGIYGYTF. The CDR3 coding sequence is TGTGCCAGCAGGCCAGCGGGGATATATGGCTACACCTTC. The chain links TRBV7-9 to TRBJ1-2, with D uncertain. CDR3 length: 13 residues. Germline CDR1 and CDR2: SEHNR and FQNEAQ (reference sequence). V was pared by 6 bases and J by 5 bases, with 13 bases between.

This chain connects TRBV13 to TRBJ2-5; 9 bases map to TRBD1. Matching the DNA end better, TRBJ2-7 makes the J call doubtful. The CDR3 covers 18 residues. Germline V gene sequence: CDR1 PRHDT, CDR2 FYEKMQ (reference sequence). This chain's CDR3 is CASSSRDRVGGAYYEQYF. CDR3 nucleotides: TGTGCCAGCAGCTCCCGGGACAGGGTTGGGGGGGCTTACTACGAGCAGTACTTC.

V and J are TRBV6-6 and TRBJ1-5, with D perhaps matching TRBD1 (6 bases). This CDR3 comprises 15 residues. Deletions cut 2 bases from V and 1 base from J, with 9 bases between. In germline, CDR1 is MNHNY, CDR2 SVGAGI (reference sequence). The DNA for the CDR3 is TGTGCCAGCAGTTACCTGACAGGAAGCAATCAGCCCCAGCATTTT. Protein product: CASSYLTGSNQPQHF.

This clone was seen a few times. CDR3: CASSLGTGDTEAFF. CDR3 sequence (DNA): TGTGCCAGCAGCTTAGGTACAGGGGACACTGAAGCTTTCTTT. The rearrangement uses TRBV7-8 and TRBJ1-1, with 7 bases identical to TRBD1. The CDR3 covers 14 residues. Looked up from germline, CDR1 is SGHVS and CDR2 is FQNEAQ. The junction had 2 bases not matched to a gene; V was cut back by 1 base and J by 3 bases.

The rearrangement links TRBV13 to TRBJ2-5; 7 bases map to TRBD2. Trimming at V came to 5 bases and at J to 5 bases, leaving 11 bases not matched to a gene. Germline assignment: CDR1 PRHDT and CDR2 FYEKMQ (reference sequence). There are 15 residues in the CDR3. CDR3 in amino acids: CASSPVGGRVETQYF. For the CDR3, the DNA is TGTGCCAGCAGCCCCGTCGGGGGGAGGGTGGAGACCCAGTACTTC.

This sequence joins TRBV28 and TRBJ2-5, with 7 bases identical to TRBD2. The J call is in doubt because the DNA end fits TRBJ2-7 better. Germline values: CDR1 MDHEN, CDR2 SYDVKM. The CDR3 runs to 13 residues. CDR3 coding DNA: TGTGCCAGCAGCCTGGGAGGGTCCTACGAGCAGTACTTC. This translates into CASSLGGSYEQYF.

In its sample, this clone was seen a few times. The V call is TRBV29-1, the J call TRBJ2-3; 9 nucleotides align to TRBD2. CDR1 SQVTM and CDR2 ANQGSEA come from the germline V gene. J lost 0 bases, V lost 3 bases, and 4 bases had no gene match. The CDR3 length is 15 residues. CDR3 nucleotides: TGCAGCGTTGAGCGGACTAGCGACAGCACAGATACGCAGTATTTT. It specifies CSVERTSDSTDTQYF.

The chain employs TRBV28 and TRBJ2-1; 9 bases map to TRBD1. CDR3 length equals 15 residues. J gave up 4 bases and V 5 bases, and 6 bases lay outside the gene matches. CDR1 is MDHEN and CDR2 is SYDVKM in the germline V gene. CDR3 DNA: TGTGCCAGCAGTACCGGGACAGGGAGGTACAATGAGCAGTTCTTC. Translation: CASSTGTGRYNEQFF.

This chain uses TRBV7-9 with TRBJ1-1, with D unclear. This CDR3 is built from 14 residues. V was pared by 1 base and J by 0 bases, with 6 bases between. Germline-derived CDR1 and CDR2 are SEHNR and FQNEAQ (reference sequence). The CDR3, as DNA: TGTGCCAGCAGCTTAGGGAGGGTGAACACTGAAGCTTTCTTT. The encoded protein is CASSLGRVNTEAFF. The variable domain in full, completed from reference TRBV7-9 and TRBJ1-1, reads DTGVSQNPRHKITKRGQNVTFRCDPISEHNRLYWYRQTLGQGPEFLTYFQNEAQLEKSRLLSDRFSAERPKGSFSTLEIQRTEQGDSAMYLCASSLGRVNTEAFFGQGTRLTVV.